Following are 4 T cell receptor beta chains from one sample sequenced in a study of T cell clonality in common variable immunodeficiency. Study-wide points: In common variable immunodeficiency, TCR beta chains reportedly carried fewer deletions and N-nucleotide insertions.

Profiled with immunoSEQ multiplex PCR; TCRdb holds only in-frame clones, not every one. The sample was found to contain tens of thousands of clones, and every one recurs. These receptors' antigens are unknown. Material for sequencing was peripheral blood mononuclear cells. Receptors were obtained from a human donor with common variable immunodeficiency.

Details on this clone: The read is 3 residues too short to cover the CDR3 end, so that end is filled in from the germline J gene. The chain is built from TRBV30 and TRBJ2-6; tentative D call: TRBD2 (7 bases). V gave up 8 bases and J gave up 2 bases, with 16 bases separating them. CDR3 length: 15 residues. Germline V gene sequence: CDR1 GTSNPN, CDR2 SVGIG (reference sequence). CDR3 residues: CAGSPGGAGANVLTF. The part of the CDR3 DNA that was read is TGTGCCGGTTCTCCGGGGGGCGCTGGGGCCAACGTC.

This clone has a handful of counts. The sequenced fragment ends 3 residues before the CDR3 boundary, so the rest is inferred from the germline J gene. The chain has TRBV7-9 and TRBJ1-6; 8 bases are shared with TRBD1. This CDR3 region has 14 residues. Per germline, CDR1 SEHNR and CDR2 FQNEAQ (reference sequence). Trimming cost V 5 bases and J 10 bases; bases outside gene matches: 7. Partial CDR3 DNA: TGTGCCAGCAGCCGAGGACAGGGACGCTCACCC. Translating it yields CASSRGQGRSP. The CDR3 as a whole reads CASSRGQGRSPLHF.

A word on this clone: The read falls 3 residues short of the CDR3 end, and the missing part is taken from the germline J gene. This sequence joins TRBV30 and TRBJ1-2, with 10 bases that match TRBD1. CDR1 is GTSNPN and CDR2 is SVGIG in the germline V gene (reference sequence). Germline trimming cut 4 bases from V and 6 bases from J; bases unmatched to any gene: 11. The CDR3 totals 15 residues. The CDR3 spells CAWTWGQGPMDGYTF. The covered CDR3 bases are TGTGCCTGGACATGGGGACAGGGGCCGATGGATGGC.

In this sample, this clone turned up a few times. The read is 3 residues too short to cover the CDR3 end, so that end is filled in from the germline J gene. V is TRBV6-2 or TRBV6-3 and J is TRBJ2-5; D might be TRBD1 (5 bases). This CDR3 contains 13 residues. Germline assignment: CDR1 MNHEY and CDR2 SVGEGT. Trimming shortened V by 8 bases and J by 4 bases, and 14 bases separated the two germline ends. The part of the CDR3 DNA that was read is TGTGCCAGCGGGGCGGTTGCGCGAGAGACC. It specifies CASGAVARET. The CDR3, in full, reads CASGAVARETQYF.